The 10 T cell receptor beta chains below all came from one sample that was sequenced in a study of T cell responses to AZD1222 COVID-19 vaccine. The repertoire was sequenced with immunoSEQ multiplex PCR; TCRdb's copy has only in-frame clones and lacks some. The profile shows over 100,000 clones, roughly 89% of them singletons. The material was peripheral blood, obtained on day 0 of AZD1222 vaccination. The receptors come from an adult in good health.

The DNA of the CDR3 is TGCGCCAGCAGTCAATCGAGATACCTGGGAACGAATCAGCCCCAGCATTTT. This gives the protein CASSQSRYLGTNQPQHF. The chain is built from TRBV23-1 and TRBJ1-5, with unresolved D. TRBV23-1 is marked as an open reading frame, function uncertain. The CDR3 covers 17 residues. V shed 0 bases and J shed 4 bases, with 16 bases lying between them.

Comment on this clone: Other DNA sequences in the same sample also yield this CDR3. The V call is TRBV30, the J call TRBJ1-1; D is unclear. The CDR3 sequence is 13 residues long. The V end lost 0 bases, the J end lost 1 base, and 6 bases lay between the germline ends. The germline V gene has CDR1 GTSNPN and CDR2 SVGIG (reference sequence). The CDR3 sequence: CAWSVQGNTEAFF. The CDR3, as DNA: TGTGCCTGGAGTGTACAAGGGAACACTGAAGCTTTCTTT. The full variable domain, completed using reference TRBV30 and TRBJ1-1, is SQTIHQWPATLVQPVGSPLSLECTVEGTSNPNLYWYRQAAGRGLQLLFYSVGIGQISSEVPQNLSASRPQDRQFILSSKKLLLSDSGFYLCAWSVQGNTEAFFGQGTRLTVV.

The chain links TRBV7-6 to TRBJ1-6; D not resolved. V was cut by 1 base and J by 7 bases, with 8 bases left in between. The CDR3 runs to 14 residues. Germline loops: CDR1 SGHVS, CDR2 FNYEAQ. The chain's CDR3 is CASSLDSPNSPLHF. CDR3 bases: TGTGCCAGCAGCTTAGACTCTCCCAATTCACCCCTCCACTTT.

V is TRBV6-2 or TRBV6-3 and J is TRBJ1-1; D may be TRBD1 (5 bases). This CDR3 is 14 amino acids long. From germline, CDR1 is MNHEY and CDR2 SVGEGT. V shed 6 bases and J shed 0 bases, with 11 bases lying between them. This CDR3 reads CASSYSGLNTEAFF. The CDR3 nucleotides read TGTGCCAGCAGCTATTCGGGGCTGAACACTGAAGCTTTCTTT.

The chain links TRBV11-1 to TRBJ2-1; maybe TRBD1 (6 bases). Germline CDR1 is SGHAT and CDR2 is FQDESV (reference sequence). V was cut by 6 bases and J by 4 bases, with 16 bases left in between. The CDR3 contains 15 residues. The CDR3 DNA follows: TGTGCCAGCAGTCAAGGCACAGGGAATTACAATGAGCAGTTCTTC. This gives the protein CASSQGTGNYNEQFF. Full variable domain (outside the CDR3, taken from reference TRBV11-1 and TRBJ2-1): EAEVAQSPRYKITEKSQAVAFWCDPISGHATLYWYRQILGQGPELLVQFQDESVVDDSQLPKDRFSAERLKGVDSTLKIQPAELGDSAMYLCASSQGTGNYNEQFFGPGTRLTVL.

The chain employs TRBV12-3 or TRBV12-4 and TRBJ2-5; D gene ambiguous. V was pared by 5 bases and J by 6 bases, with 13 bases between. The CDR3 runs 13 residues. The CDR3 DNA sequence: TGTGCCAGCAGTCCCTCGAAAAAAAAGACCCAGTACTTC. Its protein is CASSPSKKKTQYF.

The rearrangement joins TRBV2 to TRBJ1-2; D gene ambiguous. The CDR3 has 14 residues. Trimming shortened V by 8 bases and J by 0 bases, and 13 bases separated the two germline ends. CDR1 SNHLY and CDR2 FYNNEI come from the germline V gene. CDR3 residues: CASLKTSTNYGYTF. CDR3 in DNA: TGTGCCAGCCTTAAGACCAGCACTAACTATGGCTACACCTTC.

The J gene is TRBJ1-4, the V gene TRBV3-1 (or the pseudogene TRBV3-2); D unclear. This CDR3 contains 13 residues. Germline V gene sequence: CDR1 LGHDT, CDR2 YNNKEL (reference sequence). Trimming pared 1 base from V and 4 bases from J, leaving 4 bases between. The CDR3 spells CASSQGYNEKLFF. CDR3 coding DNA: TGTGCCAGCAGCCAAGGGTATAATGAAAAACTGTTTTTT.

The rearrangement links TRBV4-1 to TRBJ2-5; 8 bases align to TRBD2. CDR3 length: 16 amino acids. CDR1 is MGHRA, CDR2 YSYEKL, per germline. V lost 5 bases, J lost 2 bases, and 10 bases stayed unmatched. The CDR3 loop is CASSKAAGTRQETQYF. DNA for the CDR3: TGCGCCAGCAGCAAAGCGGCCGGGACTAGACAAGAGACCCAGTACTTC.

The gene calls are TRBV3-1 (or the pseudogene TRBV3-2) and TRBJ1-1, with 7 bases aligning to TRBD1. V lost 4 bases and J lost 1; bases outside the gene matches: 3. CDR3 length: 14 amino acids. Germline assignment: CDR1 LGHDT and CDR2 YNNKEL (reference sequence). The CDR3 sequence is CASSPRGENTEAFF. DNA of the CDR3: TGTGCCAGCAGCCCCAGGGGGGAGAACACTGAAGCTTTCTTT.